This entry lists 15 T cell receptor beta chains sequenced from one sample in a study of radiation and T cells in renal cell carcinoma. Described time point: blood 4 weeks post-SBRT, at nephrectomy. Sample treatment: 15 Gy SBRT to primary tumor, nephrectomy 4 weeks later. TCRdb's copy holds only in-frame clones and misses some; the assay was immunoSEQ multiplex PCR. The sample has 75,000 to 95,000 clones; over 80% are singletons. The source material was blood, sampled from a patient whose treatment included radiotherapy and nephrectomy. The receptor set was obtained from a man aged 45-65 years with renal cell carcinoma.

The V call is TRBV29-1, the J call TRBJ1-1; no clear D. CDR1 is SQVTM and CDR2 is ANQGSEA in the germline V gene. The V and J ends lost 4 bases and 0 bases respectively, with 9 bases between them. The CDR3 has 13 amino acids. CDR3 region: CSVAQELNTEAFF. CDR3 coding DNA: TGCAGCGTTGCTCAGGAGCTGAACACTGAAGCTTTCTTT.

V and J are TRBV30 and TRBJ1-2, with 11 bases identical to TRBD1. The CDR3 consists of 14 residues. J gave up 7 bases and V 4 bases, and 8 bases lay outside the gene matches. CDR1 GTSNPN and CDR2 SVGIG come from the germline V gene (reference sequence). The DNA for the CDR3 is TGTGCCTGGAACGAAGGACAGGGGGCTAGTGGCTACACCTTC. As protein: CAWNEGQGASGYTF.

The J gene is TRBJ1-2, the V gene TRBV21-1; TRBD1, the table's D call, lacks a check against the DNA. TRBV21-1 corresponds to a pseudogene. The CDR3 length is 11 residues. The CDR3 DNA follows: TGTGCCAGCAGCAATCCGGTGGGCTCTCGCTTC. As protein: CASSNPVGSRF.

In its sample, this clone was seen once. The V call is TRBV27, the J call TRBJ1-1, with 10 bases aligning to TRBD1. After removal of 6 bases from V and 1 base from J, the junction contained 8 bases not matched to a gene. The CDR3 is 16 amino acids. Germline-derived CDR1 and CDR2 are MNHEY and SMNVEV (reference sequence). Here the CDR3 DNA reads TGTGCCAGCAGACCGGGACAGGGGTGGGGGAACACTGAAGCTTTCTTT. This gives the protein CASRPGQGWGNTEAFF.

This chain joins TRBV6-6 and TRBJ2-5; 10 bases line up with TRBD1. The CDR3 totals 14 residues. CDR1 is MNHNY and CDR2 is SVGAGI in the germline V gene (reference sequence). V lost 5 bases and J lost 2; bases outside the gene matches: 2. CDR3 sequence reads: CASSRTGGQETQYF. The CDR3, as DNA: TGTGCCAGCAGTCGGACAGGGGGGCAAGAGACCCAGTACTTC.

The gene calls are TRBV25-1 and TRBJ2-2; D is uncertain. The germline CDR1 and CDR2 sequences are MGHDK and SYGVNS. CDR3 length: 15 residues. Trimming took off 6 bases at V and 1 base at J, with 12 bases between the two ends. The CDR3 sequence: CASSGPTENTGELFF. The CDR3 DNA reads as TGTGCCAGCAGCGGTCCCACAGAGAACACCGGGGAGCTGTTTTTT.

J is TRBJ1-2 and V is TRBV18; D perhaps matches TRBD1 (5 bases). CDR1 is KGHSH and CDR2 is LQKENI in the germline V gene. CDR3 length: 14 amino acids. The V and J ends lost 4 bases and 4 bases respectively, with 13 bases between them. The CDR3 nucleotides are TGTGCCAGCTCACTTGCGGCAGGGACCTATGGCTACACCTTC. Translated, it gives CASSLAAGTYGYTF.

The chain is built from TRBV5-1 and TRBJ2-3; TRBD2 is a possible D gene (6 bases). This CDR3 comprises 15 residues. Germline V gene data show CDR1 as SGHRS and CDR2 as YFSETQ. The V end lost 4 bases, the J end lost 3 bases, and 15 bases lay between the germline ends. CDR3: CASSPLGGFTDTQYF. The CDR3 nucleotides are TGCGCCAGCAGCCCCTTGGGGGGTTTTACAGATACGCAGTATTTT.

V is TRBV9 and J is TRBJ2-3; D might be TRBD2 (5 bases). The CDR3 is 14 amino acids. Germline CDR1 SGDLS, CDR2 YYNGEE. Trimming pared 0 bases from V and 6 bases from J, leaving 11 bases between. The CDR3 here is CASSVEGRGDTQYF. CDR3 DNA sequence: TGTGCCAGCAGCGTAGAGGGTCGCGGGGATACGCAGTATTTT.

This chain connects TRBV30 to TRBJ2-7; D is ambiguous. This CDR3 is built from 12 residues. Germline V CDR1 and CDR2: GTSNPN, SVGIG (reference sequence). The V end was cut by 2 bases, the J end by 7 bases, with 12 bases between. For the CDR3, the DNA is TGTGCCTGGAGTCCGCTCGGGTTGGAGCAGTACTTC. This gives the protein CAWSPLGLEQYF. The full variable domain, completed using reference TRBV30 and TRBJ2-7, is SQTIHQWPATLVQPVGSPLSLECTVEGTSNPNLYWYRQAAGRGLQLLFYSVGIGQISSEVPQNLSASRPQDRQFILSSKKLLLSDSGFYLCAWSPLGLEQYFGPGTRLTVT.

This chain joins TRBV19 and TRBJ2-1, with D tentatively TRBD1 or TRBD2 (5 bases each). Germline lookup yields CDR1 LNHDA and CDR2 SQIVND (reference sequence). Trimming stripped 5 bases from V and 4 bases from J, with 15 bases between. This CDR3 is 15 amino acids long. This CDR3 reads CASSPRDPGYNEQFF. The CDR3 DNA is TGTGCCAGTAGTCCCCGGGACCCCGGATACAATGAGCAGTTCTTC. The full variable domain, completed using reference TRBV19 and TRBJ2-1, is DGGITQSPKYLFRKEGQNVTLSCEQNLNHDAMYWYRQDPGQGLRLIYYSQIVNDFQKGDIAEGYSVSREKKESFPLTVTSAQKNPTAFYLCASSPRDPGYNEQFFGPGTRLTVL.

The chain is built from TRBV7-9 and TRBJ2-2, with TRBD1 as a possible D gene (6 bases). Trimming shortened V by 5 bases and J by 0 bases, and 16 bases separated the two germline ends. Germline CDR1 and CDR2: SEHNR and FQNEAQ (reference sequence). The CDR3 length is 17 residues. The chain's CDR3 is CASSRRGWTANTGELFF. The CDR3 DNA reads as TGTGCCAGCAGCCGACGGGGTTGGACAGCGAACACCGGGGAGCTGTTTTTT.

In this sample, this clone turned up a few times. This chain joins TRBV14 and TRBJ1-2; D is unclear. The CDR3 is made up of 12 amino acids. Trimming pared 4 bases from V and 4 bases from J, leaving 7 bases between. In germline, CDR1 is SGHDN, CDR2 FVKESK. The CDR3 DNA reads TGTGCCAGCAGCCCCAACGGCTATGGCTACACCTTC. It codes for CASSPNGYGYTF.

The rearrangement joins TRBV7-2 to TRBJ2-2, with D uncertain. The V and J ends lost 3 bases and 4 bases respectively, with 9 bases between them. The CDR3 runs 14 residues. Germline V gene lookup returns CDR1 SGHTA and CDR2 FQGNSA. The CDR3 coding sequence is TGTGCCAGCAGCTTGAATCTAGGCACCGGGGAGCTGTTTTTT. Translating it yields CASSLNLGTGELFF.

CDR3 sequence reads: CASSFGRNSPLHF. For the CDR3, the DNA is TGTGCCAGCAGCTTTGGTCGAAATTCACCCCTCCACTTT. The chain is built from TRBV7-3 and TRBJ1-6, with unresolved D. In germline, CDR1 is SGHTA, CDR2 FQGTGA. With 3 bases removed from V and 7 bases from J, the gap between germline ends came to 7 bases. CDR3 length: 13 residues.